The 27 T cell receptor beta chains reported below all come from one sample, sequenced in a study of T cells in women clearing cervical HPV infection. Sequenced by immunoSEQ multiplex PCR; TCRdb stores in-frame clones only, minus some. The ten most abundant clones cover less than 25% of a sample with 13,000 to 15,000 clones. The specimen was blood buffy coat. Receptors were obtained from a woman aged 18 to 75 with a cervical HPV16 infection that either progressed to CIN3+ or cleared (not recorded which).

Regarding this clone: Compared with germline, one end of the junction differs, possibly owing to a read error. The CDR3 is cut off 3 residues early in the read; its end comes from the germline J gene. Within the sample, other DNA sequences also encode this same CDR3. The chain combines TRBV18 with TRBJ1-3, with 7 bases aligning to TRBD1. The germline gives CDR1 KGHSH, CDR2 LQKENI. The CDR3 is 15 amino acids. CDR3 region: CASSPTTGTGNTIYF. CDR3 DNA, as far as it was read: TGTGCCAGCTCACCAACGACAGGGACGGGAAACACA.

Comment on this clone: The sequence runs out 3 residues before the end of the CDR3; the remainder is reconstructed from the germline J gene. The chain employs TRBV29-1 and TRBJ2-2; D is perhaps TRBD1 (6 bases). The CDR3 is made up of 12 amino acids. Germline V gene sequence: CDR1 SQVTM, CDR2 ANQGSEA. Trimming pared 4 bases from V and 5 bases from J, leaving 8 bases between. The DNA read from the CDR3 is TGCAGCGTTGGAGGGGGTACCGGGGAG. Translated: CSVGGGTGE. The CDR3 reads in full as CSVGGGTGELFF.

Concerning this clone itself: The CDR3 end lies 3 residues beyond the end of the read and is filled in from the germline J gene. This chain connects TRBV4-1 to TRBJ1-3; a possible D gene is TRBD1 (6 bases). Between the trimmed V and J ends, which lost 1 base and 8 bases, there was a span of 9 bases. CDR1 and CDR2 from the germline V gene are MGHRA and YSYEKL. The CDR3 totals 13 residues. The CDR3 spells CASSQGPGDTIYF. Partial CDR3 DNA: TGCGCCAGCAGCCAAGGGCCAGGGGACACC.

Concerning this clone: Sequencing ends 3 residues short of the CDR3 end; the germline J gene provides the rest. The gene calls are TRBV5-1 and TRBJ2-3; no firm D call. This CDR3 contains 15 residues. CDR1 and CDR2 (germline): SGHRS, YFSETQ. V lost 0 bases and J 0 bases, leaving 8 bases between the germline ends. CDR3 sequence: CASSLGDTSTDTQYF. The CDR3 DNA, read in part, is TGCGCCAGCAGCTTGGGAGACACCAGCACAGATACG.

For this clone: The CDR3 end is not reached by the read, which stops 3 residues before it; the germline J gene fills it in. The V gene is TRBV5-1, the J gene TRBJ2-3, with 7 nucleotides matching TRBD2. With 5 bases clipped from V and 3 bases from J, the junction kept 9 bases outside the gene matches. Germline-derived CDR1 and CDR2 are SGHRS and YFSETQ. The CDR3 totals 15 residues. This chain's CDR3 is CASRSSGEQTDTQYF. Incomplete CDR3 DNA: TGCGCCAGCAGGTCGAGCGGGGAACAGACAGATACG.

As concerns this clone: The CDR3 goes on 3 residues after the read ends, and that part is filled in from the germline J gene. V and J are TRBV14 and TRBJ1-6; D possibly corresponds to TRBD1 (6 bases). V shed 8 bases and J shed 5 bases, with 10 bases lying between them. The CDR3 extends over 13 amino acids. Germline V CDR1 and CDR2: SGHDN, FVKESK. The covered CDR3 bases are TGTGCCAGCTCATGGACAGATAATTCACCC. Its translation is CASSWTDNSP. The whole CDR3 is CASSWTDNSPLHF.

As concerns this clone: The missing CDR3 end, 3 residues past where the read stops, is filled in from the germline J gene. This sequence joins TRBV5-1 and TRBJ2-7; D unresolved. CDR1 and CDR2 (germline): SGHRS, YFSETQ. Trimming cost V 0 bases and J 2 bases, with 6 bases left between them. This CDR3 comprises 13 residues. The CDR3 bases that were read are TGCGCCAGCAGCTTGGAGCGAGCCTACGAG. Encoded protein: CASSLERAYE. The complete CDR3 protein is CASSLERAYEQYF. The full variable domain, with the rest looked up from reference TRBV5-1 and TRBJ2-7, is KAGVTQTPRYLIKTRGQQVTLSCSPISGHRSVSWYQQTPGQGLQFLFEYFSETQRNKGNFPGRFSGRQFSNSRSEMNVSTLELGDSALYLCASSLERAYEQYFGPGTRLTVT.

With respect to this clone: Coverage ceases 3 residues before the CDR3 finishes, and the germline J gene fills in the end. The J gene is TRBJ2-7, the V gene TRBV5-1; 8 positions agree with TRBD2. From germline, CDR1 is SGHRS and CDR2 YFSETQ. There are 14 residues in the CDR3. V lost 7 bases to trimming and J lost 2 bases; unmatched junction nucleotides: 8. CDR3 sequence reads: CASGEAGATYEQYF. Partial CDR3 DNA: TGCGCCAGCGGGGAAGCGGGGGCTACCTACGAG.

Regarding this clone: The read gets to within 3 residues of the CDR3 end, and the germline J gene fills in the rest. The J gene is TRBJ1-1, the V gene TRBV30; TRBD1 agrees at 8 bases. Trimming took 0 bases from V and 2 from J; bases not matched to a gene: 2. CDR1 GTSNPN and CDR2 SVGIG come from the germline V gene (reference sequence). The CDR3 length is 14 residues. CDR3 protein: CAWSVQGVNTEAFF. The sequenced part of the CDR3 DNA is TGTGCCTGGAGTGTACAGGGGGTCAACACTGAA.

In the case of this clone: The CDR3 goes on 3 residues after the read ends, and that part is filled in from the germline J gene. The V gene is TRBV19, the J gene TRBJ1-5, with no clear D. Per the germline V gene, CDR1 is LNHDA and CDR2 is SQIVND (reference sequence). V was clipped by 4 bases and J by 6 bases, with 10 bases between them. The CDR3 is made up of 13 amino acids. CDR3 loop: CASSTGVGQPQHF. CDR3 DNA (partial): TGTGCCAGTAGTACCGGGGTCGGTCAGCCC.

In the case of this clone: The observed sequence ends 3 residues before the CDR3 terminus, with the missing tail filled in from the germline J gene. This chain links TRBV20-1 with TRBJ2-1, with D perhaps matching TRBD1 or TRBD2 (5 bases each). The germline V gene has CDR1 DFQATT and CDR2 SNEGSKA (reference sequence). The CDR3 totals 16 residues. V was clipped by 6 bases and J by 1 base, with 19 bases between them. The CDR3: CSAKPPRGGSYNEQFF. CDR3 bases read: TGCAGTGCCAAACCCCCGAGGGGCGGTTCCTACAATGAG.

With regard to this clone: The CDR3 goes on 3 residues after the read ends, and that part is filled in from the germline J gene. The sample carries other DNA sequences with the same CDR3. The gene calls are TRBV30 and TRBJ1-3, with D perhaps matching TRBD1 (5 bases). With 3 bases removed from V and 1 base from J, the gap between germline ends came to 10 bases. This CDR3 has 14 amino acids. Germline CDR1 reads GTSNPN; CDR2 reads SVGIG (reference sequence). The DNA read from the CDR3 is TGTGCCTGGAGCATTGACAGTTCTGGAAACACC. This gives the protein CAWSIDSSGNT. The whole CDR3 reads CAWSIDSSGNTIYF. Combining the CDR3 with reference TRBV30 and TRBJ1-3 gives the whole variable domain SQTIHQWPATLVQPVGSPLSLECTVEGTSNPNLYWYRQAAGRGLQLLFYSVGIGQISSEVPQNLSASRPQDRQFILSSKKLLLSDSGFYLCAWSIDSSGNTIYFGEGSWLTVV.

A remark on this clone: The missing CDR3 end, 3 residues past where the read stops, is filled in from the germline J gene. J is TRBJ1-2 and V is TRBV18; D gene unclear. Per the germline V gene, CDR1 is KGHSH and CDR2 is LQKENI. The CDR3 runs to 12 residues. CDR3 DNA (partial): TGTGCCAGCTCCGAAACTGCAGGCGAC. The encoded protein is CASSETAGD. The whole CDR3 protein is CASSETAGDYTF.

As for this clone: The read terminates 3 residues before the CDR3 end, so the remaining end is supplied by the germline J gene. The chain links TRBV5-6 to TRBJ2-4; possibly TRBD1 for D (5 bases). CDR1 and CDR2 from the germline V gene are SGHDT and YYEEEE. The CDR3 has 14 amino acids. The CDR3 bases that were read are TGTGCCAGCAGCTTCGCAGGGATTAACTATGGT. Its protein product is CASSFAGINYG. From start to end, the CDR3 is CASSFAGINYGQYF.

This clone is classed as medium-sized by frequency. The read stops 3 residues short of the end of the CDR3; the missing end is completed from the germline J gene. Distinct nucleotide sequences in the sample also encode this CDR3. The chain is built from TRBV5-1 and TRBJ1-3, with 7 positions matching TRBD1. The trim removed 2 bases at V and 8 bases at J, leaving 7 bases unmatched. Germline V gene lookup returns CDR1 SGHRS and CDR2 YFSETQ. This CDR3 contains 14 residues. CDR3 amino acids: CASSFQGVWDTIYF. Incomplete CDR3 DNA: TGCGCCAGCAGCTTTCAGGGGGTCTGGGACACC.

A note on this clone: The CDR3 extends 3 residues past the end of the read, so its final part is completed from the germline J gene. V gene TRBV5-1 combines with J gene TRBJ1-2; D unclear. The germline CDR1 and CDR2 sequences are SGHRS and YFSETQ. The CDR3 is 12 residues long. The CDR3 spells CASSTGTDTYTF. CDR3 DNA (partial): TGCGCCAGCAGCACTGGCACAGATACC. The whole variable domain, filled in from reference TRBV5-1 and TRBJ1-2, reads KAGVTQTPRYLIKTRGQQVTLSCSPISGHRSVSWYQQTPGQGLQFLFEYFSETQRNKGNFPGRFSGRQFSNSRSEMNVSTLELGDSALYLCASSTGTDTYTFGSGTRLTVV.

Regarding this clone: Read sequence stops 3 residues before the CDR3 end, and the germline J gene provides the missing end. The J gene is TRBJ2-4, the V gene TRBV7-9; D is unresolved. CDR1 is SEHNR and CDR2 is FQNEAQ in the germline V gene (reference sequence). The CDR3 runs 14 residues. The covered CDR3 bases are TGTGCCAGCAGCTTGCCAGAAGCTAACTATGGT. It codes for CASSLPEANYG. The full CDR3 reads CASSLPEANYGQYF. The full variable domain, its missing parts supplied by reference TRBV7-9 and TRBJ2-4, is DTGVSQNPRHKITKRGQNVTFRCDPISEHNRLYWYRQTLGQGPEFLTYFQNEAQLEKSRLLSDRFSAERPKGSFSTLEIQRTEQGDSAMYLCASSLPEANYGQYFGAGTRLSVL.

The part of the CDR3 DNA that was read is TGCAGTGCTAGAGACCTGGGACTAGCGGAGAAAGAGACC. Translation: CSARDLGLAEKET. The whole CDR3 is CSARDLGLAEKETQYF. The chain uses TRBV20-1 and TRBJ2-5, with 11 bases aligning to TRBD2. Read coverage stops 3 residues before the CDR3 terminus; the germline J gene supplies the remainder. The V and J ends lost 0 bases and 3 bases, in that order; junction bases with no gene match: 6. The germline gives CDR1 DFQATT, CDR2 SNEGSKA (reference sequence). The CDR3 is 16 amino acids.

Comment on this clone: The CDR3 end lies 3 residues beyond the end of the read and is filled in from the germline J gene. The V and J genes are TRBV20-1 and TRBJ2-3; a weak D match, TRBD1 (5 bases). CDR3 length: 10 amino acids. Germline CDR1 DFQATT, CDR2 SNEGSKA (reference sequence). The CDR3 DNA, read in part, is TGCAGTGGGGGCAGTTCCACG. Its translation is CSGGSST. The whole CDR3 sequence is CSGGSSTQYF.

By frequency, this clone is medium-sized. The read ends 3 residues shy of where the CDR3 ends; the end is completed using the germline J gene. The chain has TRBV28 and TRBJ2-4, with 8 bases lining up with TRBD2. The CDR3 loop spans 11 amino acids. Germline lookup yields CDR1 MDHEN and CDR2 SYDVKM. CDR3 loop: CASSISGVQYF. CDR3 DNA (partial): TGTGCCAGCAGTATTAGCGGGGTT.

On this clone: The CDR3 extends 3 residues past the end of the read, so its final part is completed from the germline J gene. The chain is built from TRBV18 and TRBJ1-2, with TRBD1 as a possible D gene (6 bases). This CDR3 is built from 16 residues. Germline values: CDR1 KGHSH, CDR2 LQKENI. CDR3 in amino acids: CASSPPWSGQPRSYTF. The CDR3 DNA, read in part, is TGTGCCAGCTCACCACCATGGAGTGGACAGCCCAGAAGC.

In the case of this clone: The read ends 3 residues early relative to the CDR3; the germline J gene fills the gap. This rearrangement joins TRBV14 to TRBJ2-2, with 7 bases lining up with TRBD1. The length of the CDR3 is 14 residues. Germline CDR1 reads SGHDN; CDR2 reads FVKESK. The CDR3 spells CASSLTGMNSPLFF. The covered CDR3 bases are TGTGCCAGCAGCCTGACAGGGATGAATTCACCG. Filled out from reference TRBV14 and TRBJ2-2, the complete variable domain reads EAGVTQFPSHSVIEKGQTVTLRCDPISGHDNLYWYRRVMGKEIKFLLHFVKESKQDESGMPNNRFLAERTGGTYSTLKVQPAELEDSGVYFCASSLTGMNSPLFFGEGSRLTVL.

Comments on this clone: The read finishes 3 residues shy of the CDR3 end, and the germline J gene is used to complete it. This chain joins TRBV19 and TRBJ2-1; no reliable D call. CDR1 LNHDA and CDR2 SQIVND come from the germline V gene (reference sequence). Trimming stripped 5 bases from V and 7 bases from J, with 15 bases between. The CDR3 sequence is 14 residues long. The CDR3 reads CASSPWSARNEQFF. The CDR3 bases that were read are TGTGCCAGTAGTCCCTGGTCAGCTAGGAATGAG.

Regarding this clone: The read ends 3 residues shy of where the CDR3 ends; the end is completed using the germline J gene. This sequence joins TRBV20-1 and TRBJ1-5; the match to TRBD1 covers 9 bases. Germline CDR1 and CDR2: DFQATT and SNEGSKA (reference sequence). The V gene end was trimmed by 6 bases and the J gene end by 2 bases; junction bases not matched to a gene: 8. This CDR3 is 15 amino acids long. The CDR3 spells CSARTGVRRNQPQHF. The sequenced part of the CDR3 DNA is TGCAGTGCGAGGACAGGGGTCCGGCGCAATCAGCCC.

For this clone: The DNA ends 3 residues before the CDR3 does, and the rest of the CDR3 is filled in from the germline J gene. The J gene is TRBJ1-5, the V gene TRBV2; D possibly corresponds to TRBD1 (5 bases). Germline V CDR1 and CDR2: SNHLY, FYNNEI. CDR3 length: 13 amino acids. V was cut by 4 bases and J by 4 bases, with 8 bases left in between. CDR3 DNA (partial): TGTGCCAGCAGTGGCAGGGCGAATCAGCCC. Translating it yields CASSGRANQP. The whole CDR3 sequence reads CASSGRANQPQHF.

Worth noting for this clone: The CDR3 is cut off 3 residues early in the read; its end comes from the germline J gene. The rearrangement uses TRBV2 and TRBJ1-3; D remains unclear. Germline V gives CDR1 SNHLY, CDR2 FYNNEI. This CDR3 is 13 amino acids long. The germline V and J ends were trimmed by 8 bases and 0 bases, with 8 bases remaining between them. The sequenced CDR3 bases are TGTGCCAGCTCCCGGGGCTCTGGAAACACC. This gives the protein CASSRGSGNT. The full CDR3 reads CASSRGSGNTIYF.

Concerning this clone: Read data end 3 residues before the CDR3 end; the end is taken from the germline J gene. The genes are TRBV7-9 and TRBJ1-4; D may be TRBD1 (5 bases). The length of the CDR3 is 13 residues. Looked up from germline, CDR1 is SEHNR and CDR2 is FQNEAQ (reference sequence). The part of the CDR3 DNA that was read is TGTGCCAGCAGCTTAAGGGCCCCGGGGGAA. Amino acids: CASSLRAPGE. The full CDR3 is CASSLRAPGELFF.